The 4 T cell receptor beta chains in this list originate from one sample, sequenced in a study of CD8+CD57+ T cells in acquired aplastic anemia. Profiles of TCR beta VDJ and CDR3 were generated from a genomic DNA template. TCRdb analysed the reads with MiXCR anew, one entry per CDR3 protein. The table lists around 400,000 distinct CDR3 sequences, 65% to 80% of them singletons, with less than 4% in the top ten. What was sequenced was sorted CD4+, CD8+, or CD8+CD57+ T cells (not recorded which) from PBMCs. These receptors were obtained from a human donor in good health, serving as a control.

About this clonotype itself: The CDR3 end shows no conserved phenylalanine or tryptophan, and so a read error is likely. The limits of the CDR3 on the DNA are not certain, so only TCRdb's listed CDR3 is given. The chain is built from TRBV7-3 and TRBJ2-5; the table's D call, TRBD1, has no DNA check behind it. The germline V gene has CDR1 SGHTA and CDR2 FQGTGA. The CDR3 totals 13 residues, both ends included. CDR3 region: CASSPAGGGETQY.

Comment on this clonotype: The junction shows a germline mismatch at one end, possibly a read error. CDR3 sequence: CSGQLKETQF. CDR3 coding DNA: TGCAGTGGACAGCTTAAGGAGACCCAGTTC. The chain recombines TRBV20-1 with TRBJ2-1; possible D gene TRBD1, 5 bases. CDR3 length: 10 amino acids. Looked up from germline, CDR1 is DFQATT and CDR2 is SNEGSKA (reference sequence).

Ten or more counts support this clonotype. This sequence joins TRBV9 and TRBJ2-3; TRBD1 matches at 7 bases. V dropped 6 bases and J dropped 2; count of bases not matched to a gene: 9. Germline V lookup: CDR1 SGDLS, CDR2 YYNGEE. The CDR3 spans 15 residues. The CDR3 bases are TGTGCCAGCAACCCCCGAGGGACAGCCACAGATACGCAGTATTTT. Protein sequence: CASNPRGTATDTQYF.

This clonotype appeared many times. The chain combines TRBV12-3 or TRBV12-4 with TRBJ2-7, with D uncertain. Between the trimmed V and J ends, which lost 3 bases and 4 bases, there was a span of 10 bases. The CDR3 is 13 residues long. Here the CDR3 reads CASSFAHIYEQYF. In nucleotides, the CDR3 is TGTGCCAGCAGTTTCGCCCACATATACGAGCAGTACTTC.